Given below is one T cell receptor (beta chain) in context. Assay used: immunoSEQ multiplex PCR; TCRdb lists only in-frame clones, some missing. Seen here are some 24,000 clones, roughly 92% observed once, and the top ten hold 2.7%. From germline, CDR1 is SEHNR and CDR2 FQNEAQ (reference sequence). Trimming cost V 6 bases and J 5 bases, with 11 bases left between them. This CDR3 region has 13 residues. The entry originates in a study of T cells in localized non-small cell lung cancer. The sequences come from peripheral blood, collected before any cancer treatment. The origin of this receptor is a woman aged 35-75 years with stage I lung adenocarcinoma. V is TRBV7-9 and J is TRBJ2-1; D unresolved. In nucleotides, the CDR3 is TGTGCCAGCAGACCCGACACAGACAATGAGCAGTTCTTC. Amino acid sequence: CASRPDTDNEQFF.